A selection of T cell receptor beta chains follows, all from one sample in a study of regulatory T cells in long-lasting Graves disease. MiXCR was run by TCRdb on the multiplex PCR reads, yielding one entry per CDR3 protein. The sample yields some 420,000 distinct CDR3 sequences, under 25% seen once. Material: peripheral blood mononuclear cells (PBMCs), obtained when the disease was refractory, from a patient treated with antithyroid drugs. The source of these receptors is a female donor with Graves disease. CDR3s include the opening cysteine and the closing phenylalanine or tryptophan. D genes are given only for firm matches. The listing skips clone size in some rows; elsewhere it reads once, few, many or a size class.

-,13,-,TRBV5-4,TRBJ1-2,CASTVQGLDGYTF,TGTGCCAGCACCGTACAGGGTCTCGATGGCTACACCTTC
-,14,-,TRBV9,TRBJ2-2,CASSGTHWTGELFF,TGTGCCAGCAGCGGGACCCATTGGACCGGGGAGCTGTTTTTT
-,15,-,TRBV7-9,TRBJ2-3,CASSWVTSRGDTQYF,TGTGCCAGCAGCTGGGTCACTAGTAGGGGTGATACGCAGTATTTT
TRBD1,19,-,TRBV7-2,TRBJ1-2,CASSYSGQGALLSNYGYTF,TGTGCCAGCAGCTATTCGGGACAGGGGGCTTTATTATCTAACTATGGCTACACCTTC
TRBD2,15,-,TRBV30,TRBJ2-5,CAWGLLAGLTETQYF,TGTGCCTGGGGTCTCCTAGCGGGGTTGACGGAGACCCAGTACTTC
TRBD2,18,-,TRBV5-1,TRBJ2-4,CASTPGGILAGERDIQYF,TGTGCCAGCACCCCTGGAGGTATACTAGCGGGGGAACGGGACATTCAGTACTTC
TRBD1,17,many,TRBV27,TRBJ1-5,CATSRTGGLRHNQPQHF,TGTGCCACTTCCAGGACAGGGGGCTTGAGGCACAATCAGCCCCAGCATTTT
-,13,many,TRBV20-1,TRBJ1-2,CSARTDGSYGYTF,TGCAGTGCTAGGACCGACGGGAGCTATGGCTACACCTTC
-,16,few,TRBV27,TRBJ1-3,CASRARTSSSGNTIYF,TGTGCCAGCAGGGCCCGGACTTCCAGCTCTGGAAACACCATATATTTT
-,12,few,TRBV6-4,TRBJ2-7,CASRPLYYEQYF,TGTGCCAGCAGGCCTCTGTACTACGAGCAGTACTTC
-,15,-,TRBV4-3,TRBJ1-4,CASSQESSGWEKLFF,TGCGCCAGCAGCCAAGAAAGCTCTGGATGGGAAAAACTGTTTTTT
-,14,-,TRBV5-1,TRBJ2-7,CASSLDYLYYEQYF,TGCGCCAGCAGCTTGGATTATCTCTACTACGAGCAGTACTTC
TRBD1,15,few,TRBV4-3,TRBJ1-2,CASSQPGQERLGYTF,TGCGCCAGCAGCCAGCCGGGACAGGAAAGGCTTGGCTACACCTTC
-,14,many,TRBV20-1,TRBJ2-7,CSARDPWDGNEQYF,TGCAGTGCTAGAGACCCGTGGGATGGCAACGAGCAGTACTTC
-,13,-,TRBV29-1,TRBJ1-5,CSVGGGSNQPQHF,TGCAGCGTTGGCGGAGGGTCCAATCAGCCCCAGCATTTT
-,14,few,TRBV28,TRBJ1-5,CASSLTGRYQPQHF,TGTGCCAGCAGTTTGACCGGCCGCTATCAGCCCCAGCATTTT
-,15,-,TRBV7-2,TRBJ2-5,CASSSQIVVLETQYF,TGTGCCAGCAGCTCCCAAATTGTAGTTTTGGAGACCCAGTACTTC
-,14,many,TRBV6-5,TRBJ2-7,CASSYEESSYEQYF,TGTGCCAGCAGTTATGAGGAGAGCTCCTACGAGCAGTACTTC
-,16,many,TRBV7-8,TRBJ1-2,CASSLVGGQVIYGYTF,TGTGCCAGCAGCTTAGTAGGGGGACAAGTCATCTATGGCTACACCTTC
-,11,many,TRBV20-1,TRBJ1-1,CSASPEVEAFF,TGCAGTGCTAGCCCCGAGGTTGAAGCTTTCTTT
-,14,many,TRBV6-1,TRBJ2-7,CASNPVDSSYEQYF,TGTGCCAGCAACCCCGTGGACAGCTCCTACGAACAGTACTTC
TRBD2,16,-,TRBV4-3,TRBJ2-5,CASSQGVGLAVETQYF,TGCGCCAGCAGCCAAGGGGTAGGACTAGCGGTAGAGACCCAGTACTTC
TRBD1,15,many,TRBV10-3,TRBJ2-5,CAISSRTGASETQYF,TGTGCCATCAGTTCGCGGACAGGGGCATCAGAGACCCAGTACTTC
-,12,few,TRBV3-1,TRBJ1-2,CASSAQGLGYTF,TGTGCCAGCAGCGCTCAGGGTCTTGGCTACACCTTC